This T cell receptor (beta chain) is from a study of tumor-infiltrating lymphocytes in primary liver carcinoma. Study outcomes and limitations: Tumors and blood were compared for top-250-clone fraction, and tumors had the significantly higher value (p = 0.039). Found in all five tumor regions were only about 7-24% of top clones.

To note about this clonotype: What it recognizes is unknown. The conserved closing phenylalanine or tryptophan is absent in this CDR3, likely reflecting a read error.

Between roughly 20 and 31 mg of unsorted bulk tissue served as the source from which RNA and DNA were co-extracted. Patients were chronically HBV-infected and treatment-naive. The CDR3 is made up of 11 amino acids. Germline CDR1 and CDR2: GTSNPN and SVGIG (reference sequence). Making TCR beta cDNA involved approximately 0.5 ug total RNA and a constant-region primer. A slightly modified ARM-PCR protocol with three nested multiplex PCR rounds produced these TCR beta libraries. The opening two PCR rounds, around 10 cycles each, paired TRBV1-TRBV30 forward primers with a C-beta reverse primer. TCRdb re-analysed the multiplex PCR reads in MiXCR, keeping a single row per CDR3 protein. This sample has 90,000 to 110,000 distinct CDR3 sequences, with around 84% found just once.

The gene calls are TRBV30 and TRBJ2-1; D not resolved. This TCR came from a man aged 40-55 years with primary liver carcinoma and hepatitis B virus infection. The sequenced sample consisted of liver tumor tissue from sampling region 3. Subset noted: tumor region T3, left-lateral pole. The CDR3 DNA reads TGTGCCTGGAGTCCAGGCAATAAGCAGTTCTCC. Protein: CAWSPGNKQFS.